The rows below give T cell receptor beta chains drawn from one sample of a study of Ad26.COV2.S vaccination and SARS-CoV-2 variants. Sequencing used immunoSEQ multiplex PCR; TCRdb keeps in-frame clones, though not all of them. This table holds about 350,000 clones, about 86% found once. The specimen was peripheral blood, collected in a trial of Ad26.COV2.S vaccine versus placebo. The receptors originated from a person between 18 and 65 years old who received the Ad26.COV2.S COVID-19 vaccine or a placebo. Each CDR3 is given with its conserved first and last residue. D genes are given only for firm matches. Clone size is given for some rows only: seen once, a few or many times, or a class if the clone is expanded.

v_call,d_call,clone_size,j_call,cdr3_nt,cdr3_aa
TRBV9,TRBD2,NA,TRBJ2-1,TGTGCCAGCAGCGTAGAAGGGACTAGATTCGATGAGCAGTTCTTC,CASSVEGTRFDEQFF
TRBV6-2/TRBV6-3,TRBD2,NA,TRBJ2-1,TGTGCCAGCAGTTTAGCGGGGTTGGGACAGTTCTTC,CASSLAGLGQFF
TRBV28,NA,NA,TRBJ2-5,TGTGCCAGCACCGAAGGGGAGACCCAGTACTTC,CASTEGETQYF
TRBV19,NA,NA,TRBJ2-1,TGTGCCAGTAGCGGACAGCATAGCTACAATGAGCAGTTCTTC,CASSGQHSYNEQFF
TRBV27,NA,NA,TRBJ2-2,TGTGCCAGCAGTCCCTACACCGGGGAGCTGTTTTTT,CASSPYTGELFF
TRBV5-6,TRBD1,NA,TRBJ1-1,TGTGCCAGCAGCCAATCGCCAGGGGGAGACACTGAAGCTTTCTTT,CASSQSPGGDTEAFF
TRBV6-2/TRBV6-3,TRBD2,once,TRBJ2-7,TGTGCCAGCAGTGAGGGACTAGCGGACACCTACGAGCAGTACTTC,CASSEGLADTYEQYF
TRBV24-1,TRBD1,NA,TRBJ2-1,TGTGCCACCAGCCCCGTCAGGGGGCAAAACGGTGAGCAGTTCTTC,CATSPVRGQNGEQFF
TRBV4-3,NA,NA,TRBJ1-3,TGCGCCAGCAGCCAATCCCCTGGAAACACCATATATTTT,CASSQSPGNTIYF
TRBV29-1,NA,NA,TRBJ2-7,TGCAGCGTTGCGCTAGGGGCCTCCTACGAGCAGTACTTC,CSVALGASYEQYF
TRBV18,NA,NA,TRBJ2-7,TGTGCCAGCTCACCAGGGAACACCCCGGCCTACGAGCAGTACTTC,CASSPGNTPAYEQYF
TRBV4-2,TRBD2,NA,TRBJ2-1,TGTGCCACCAAGCGGGAGGGCCGTAATGAGCAGTTCTTC,CATKREGRNEQFF
TRBV21-1,NA,NA,TRBJ2-5,TGTGCCAGCAGCATATGGCGGAGAATCCAAGAGACCCAGTACTTC,CASSIWRRIQETQYF
TRBV6-6,NA,few,TRBJ1-2,TGTGCCAGCAGTTTACAACCGGGGGCTAACTATGGCTACACCTTC,CASSLQPGANYGYTF
TRBV30,TRBD2,NA,TRBJ2-1,TGTGCCTGGATGGGGGGGAATGAGCAGTTCTTC,CAWMGGNEQFF
TRBV28,TRBD1,NA,TRBJ2-7,TGTGCCAGCAGTTTCCGGGACAGGGTACCCTACGAGCAGTACTTC,CASSFRDRVPYEQYF
TRBV5-1,NA,few,TRBJ1-1,TGCGCCAGCAGCGACGGGACCGGGAACACTGAAGCTTTCTTT,CASSDGTGNTEAFF
TRBV2,TRBD2,NA,TRBJ2-1,TGTGCCAGGACGTTCGCGGGAGGGCGAGGAGACAATGAGCAGTTCTTC,CARTFAGGRGDNEQFF
TRBV6-5,TRBD1,NA,TRBJ1-2,TGTGCCAGCAGTTATCGACAGGGCGACGATGGCTACACCTTC,CASSYRQGDDGYTF
TRBV21-1,NA,NA,TRBJ1-2,TGTGCCAGCAGCAAGATTGCAGGGGAAGGCTACACCTTC,CASSKIAGEGYTF
TRBV5-1,NA,NA,TRBJ1-4,TGCGCCAGCAGAGGGGATGAAAAACTGTTTTTT,CASRGDEKLFF
TRBV5-6,TRBD1,NA,TRBJ1-4,TGTGCCAGCAGCTTGGTCGGGACAGCTAATGAAAAACTGTTTTTT,CASSLVGTANEKLFF
TRBV7-9,NA,NA,TRBJ2-7,TGTGCCAGCAGCGTAGACACCAGATCCTACGAGCAGTACTTC,CASSVDTRSYEQYF
TRBV7-8,TRBD2,NA,TRBJ2-1,TGTGCCAGCAGCTCAACTAGCGGTGACTCCTACAATGAGCAGTTCTTC,CASSSTSGDSYNEQFF
TRBV18,TRBD1,once,TRBJ1-5,TGTGCCAGCTCACCAGGGACAGCGAATCAGCCCCAGCATTTT,CASSPGTANQPQHF
TRBV5-4,NA,few,TRBJ1-4,TGTGCCAGCAGCGATTACCGCGTTAGGGAAAAACTGTTTTTT,CASSDYRVREKLFF
TRBV5-5,NA,NA,TRBJ1-2,TGTGCCAGCAGCTTGGCGGTCGGGGGGTCCAACTATGGCTACACCTTC,CASSLAVGGSNYGYTF
TRBV9,TRBD1,NA,TRBJ2-7,TGTGCCAGCAGCCTCGGGACAGAATTAACCTGGTCCGAGCAGTACTTC,CASSLGTELTWSEQYF
TRBV20-1,NA,once,TRBJ2-5,TGCAGTGCTAGTCCACTCGGGGCGAGGGAGACCCAGTACTTC,CSASPLGARETQYF
TRBV25-1,TRBD1,few,TRBJ1-6,TGTGCCAGCAGTGAATTCAGGACAGGCGGCCTCACTAATTCACCCCTCCACTTT,CASSEFRTGGLTNSPLHF
TRBV11-2,TRBD1,NA,TRBJ2-2,TGTGCCAGCAGCCAGAATCCGGGACAGCTTAACACCGGGGAGCTGTTTTTT,CASSQNPGQLNTGELFF
TRBV27,NA,few,TRBJ1-2,TGTGCCAGCAGTTTATCTAGGGGAGCCCCATGGGATGGCTACACCTTC,CASSLSRGAPWDGYTF
TRBV3-1/TRBV3-2,TRBD1,NA,TRBJ1-1,TGTGCCAGCAGCCAAGTTGACAGGGGGCACGCTGAAGCTTTCTTT,CASSQVDRGHAEAFF
TRBV6-2/TRBV6-3,NA,NA,TRBJ1-2,TGTGCCAGCAGTCAACAGGACTTAGGGGACTATGGCTACACCTTC,CASSQQDLGDYGYTF
TRBV24-1,TRBD1,NA,TRBJ2-1,TGTGCCACCAGTGAACGCCCCGGGACAGGGATTGGAGAGCAGTTCTTC,CATSERPGTGIGEQFF
TRBV3-1/TRBV3-2,TRBD1,NA,TRBJ1-1,TGTGCCAGCAGCCAGGACAGGGGACGGAACACTGAAGCTTTCTTT,CASSQDRGRNTEAFF
TRBV4-1,NA,NA,TRBJ1-2,TGCGCCAGCAGCCAAGGCGTTTATGGCTACACCTTC,CASSQGVYGYTF